This T cell receptor beta chain is drawn from a study of naive and memory T cell subsets. Study-wide findings and caveats: TCR transcript changes with activation or differentiation may affect this RNA method.

Four PCR rounds used nested alpha and beta constant region primers plus the SP2 primer. Alpha and beta constant region primers primed reverse transcription for blood and skin samples. TCRdb analysed the UMI-ligation and nested PCR reads with MiXCR anew, one entry per CDR3 protein. This sample has more than 25,000 distinct CDR3 sequences, with around 5.2% found just once. TCR cDNA received a 3' ligated oligonucleotide that carried a UMI. Whole blood, over 2 ml, came from adult healthy volunteers. Input was roughly 1 to 1,100 ng of DNase-treated total RNA without cell sorting. This clonotype was recorded many times. Its cognate antigen is unknown. The CDR3 consists of 14 residues. With 1 base clipped from V and 5 bases from J, the junction kept 3 bases outside the gene matches. The germline CDR1 and CDR2 sequences are LGHNA and YNFKEQ.

The specimen sequenced was blood. This clonotype was sampled from an adult in good health. The chain is built from TRBV4-2 and TRBJ2-5, with 8 bases identical to TRBD2. The CDR3 nucleotides are TGTGCCAGCAGCCAAGGAAGCGGGAGTGAGACCCAGTACTTC. Protein sequence: CASSQGSGSETQYF.